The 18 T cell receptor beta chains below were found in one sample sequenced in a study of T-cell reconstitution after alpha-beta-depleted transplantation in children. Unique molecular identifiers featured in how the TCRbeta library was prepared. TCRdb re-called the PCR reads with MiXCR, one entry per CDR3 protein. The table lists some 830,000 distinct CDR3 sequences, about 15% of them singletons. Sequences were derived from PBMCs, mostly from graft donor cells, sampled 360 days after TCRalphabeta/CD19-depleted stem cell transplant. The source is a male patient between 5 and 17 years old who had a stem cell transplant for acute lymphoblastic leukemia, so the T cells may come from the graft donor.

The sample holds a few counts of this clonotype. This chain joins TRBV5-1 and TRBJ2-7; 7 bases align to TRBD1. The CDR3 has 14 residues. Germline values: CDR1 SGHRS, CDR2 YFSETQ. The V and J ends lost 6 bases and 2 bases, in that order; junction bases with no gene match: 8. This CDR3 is CASTHRGVPYEQYF. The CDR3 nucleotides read TGCGCCAGCACCCACAGGGGTGTGCCCTACGAGCAGTACTTC.

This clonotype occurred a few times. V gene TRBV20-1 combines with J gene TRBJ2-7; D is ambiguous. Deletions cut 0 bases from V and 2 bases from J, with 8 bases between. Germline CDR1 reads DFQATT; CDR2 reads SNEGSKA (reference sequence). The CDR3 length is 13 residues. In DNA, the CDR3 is TGCAGTGCTAGAGATCGAATTCCCTACGAGCAGTACTTC. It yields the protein CSARDRIPYEQYF.

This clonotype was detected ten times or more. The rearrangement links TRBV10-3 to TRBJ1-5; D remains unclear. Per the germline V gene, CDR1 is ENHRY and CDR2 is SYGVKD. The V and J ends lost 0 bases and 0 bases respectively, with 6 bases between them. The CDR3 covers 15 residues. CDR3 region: CAISESALSNQPQHF. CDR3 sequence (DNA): TGTGCCATCAGTGAGTCTGCACTTAGCAATCAGCCCCAGCATTTT.

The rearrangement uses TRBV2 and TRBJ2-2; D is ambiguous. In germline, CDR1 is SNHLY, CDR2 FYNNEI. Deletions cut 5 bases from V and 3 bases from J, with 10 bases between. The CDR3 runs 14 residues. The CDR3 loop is CASSFLPYTGELFF. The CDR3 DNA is TGTGCCAGCAGTTTCCTTCCCTACACCGGGGAGCTGTTTTTT.

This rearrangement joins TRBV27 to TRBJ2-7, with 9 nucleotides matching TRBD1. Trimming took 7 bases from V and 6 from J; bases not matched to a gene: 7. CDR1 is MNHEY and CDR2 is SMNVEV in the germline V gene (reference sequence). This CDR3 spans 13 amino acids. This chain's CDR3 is CASTRTGVAEQYF. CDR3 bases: TGTGCCAGCACCCGGACAGGGGTTGCCGAGCAGTACTTC.

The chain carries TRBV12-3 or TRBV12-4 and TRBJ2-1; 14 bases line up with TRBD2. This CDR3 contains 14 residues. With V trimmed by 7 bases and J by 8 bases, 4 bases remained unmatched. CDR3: CASMGLAGAHEQFF. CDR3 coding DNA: TGTGCCAGCATGGGACTAGCGGGAGCTCATGAGCAGTTCTTC.

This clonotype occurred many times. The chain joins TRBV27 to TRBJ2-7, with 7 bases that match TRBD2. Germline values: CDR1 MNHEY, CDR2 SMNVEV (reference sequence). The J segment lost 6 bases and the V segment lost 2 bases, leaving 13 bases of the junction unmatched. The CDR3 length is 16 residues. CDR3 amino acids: CASSLTPGGSLLEQYF. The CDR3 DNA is TGTGCCAGCAGTTTAACTCCGGGAGGTTCCTTACTCGAGCAGTACTTC.

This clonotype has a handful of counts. CDR3 protein: CATSDSSGGLGEQFF. CDR3 DNA: TGTGCCACCAGTGATAGCAGCGGAGGGCTAGGAGAGCAGTTCTTC. This rearrangement joins TRBV24-1 to TRBJ2-1, with a tentative D call TRBD2 (6 bases). V gave up 3 bases and J gave up 10 bases, with 18 bases separating them. The V gene's germline CDR1 is KGHDR and CDR2 SFDVKD. The CDR3 contains 15 residues.

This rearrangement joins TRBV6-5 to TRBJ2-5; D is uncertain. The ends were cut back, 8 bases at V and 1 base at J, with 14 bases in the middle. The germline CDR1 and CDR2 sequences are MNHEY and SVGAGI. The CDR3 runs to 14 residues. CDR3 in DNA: TGTGCCAGCGGTTGGAAATGGGCCCAAGAGACCCAGTACTTC. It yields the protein CASGWKWAQETQYF.

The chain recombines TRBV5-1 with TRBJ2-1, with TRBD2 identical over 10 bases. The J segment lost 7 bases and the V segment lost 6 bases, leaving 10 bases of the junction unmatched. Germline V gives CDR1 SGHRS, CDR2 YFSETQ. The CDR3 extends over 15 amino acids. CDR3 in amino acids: CASTELAGGGNEQFF. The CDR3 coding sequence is TGCGCCAGCACCGAATTAGCGGGAGGAGGGAATGAGCAGTTCTTC.

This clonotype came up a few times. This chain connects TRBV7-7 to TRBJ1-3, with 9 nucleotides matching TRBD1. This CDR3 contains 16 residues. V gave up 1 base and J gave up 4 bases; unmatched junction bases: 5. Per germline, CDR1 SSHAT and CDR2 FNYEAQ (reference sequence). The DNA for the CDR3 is TGTGCCAGCAGCTTAGGTCCGGGACAGGGAGGAAACACCATATATTTT. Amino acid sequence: CASSLGPGQGGNTIYF.

As DNA, the CDR3 is TGTGCCACCAGCAGGAGCGGGTCCGGGAGTGAGCAGTTCTTC. Protein sequence: CATSRSGSGSEQFF. The V gene is TRBV15, the J gene TRBJ2-1; D is perhaps TRBD2 (6 bases). The CDR3 loop spans 14 amino acids. Trimming left V 3 bases short and J 9 bases short, with 15 bases between. Germline loops: CDR1 LNHNV, CDR2 YYDKDF (reference sequence).

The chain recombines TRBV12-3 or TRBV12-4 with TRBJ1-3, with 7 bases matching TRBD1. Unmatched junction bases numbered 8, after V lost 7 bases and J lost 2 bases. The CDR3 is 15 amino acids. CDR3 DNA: TGTGCCAGCAACCATCGGACAGGAGCTGGAAACACCATATATTTT. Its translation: CASNHRTGAGNTIYF.

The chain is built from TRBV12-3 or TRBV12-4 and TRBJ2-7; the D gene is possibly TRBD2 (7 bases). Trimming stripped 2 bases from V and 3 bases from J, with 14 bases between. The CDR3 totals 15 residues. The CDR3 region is CASSLHGGGGYEQYF. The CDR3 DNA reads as TGTGCCAGCAGTTTACATGGAGGGGGGGGCTACGAGCAGTACTTC.

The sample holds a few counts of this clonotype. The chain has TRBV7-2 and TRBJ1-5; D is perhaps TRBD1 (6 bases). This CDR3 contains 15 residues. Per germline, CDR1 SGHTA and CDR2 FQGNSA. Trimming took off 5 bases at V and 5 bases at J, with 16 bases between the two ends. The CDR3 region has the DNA TGTGCCAGCAGCCCTTGGGGGGCCTCGGATCAGCCCCAGCATTTT. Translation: CASSPWGASDQPQHF.

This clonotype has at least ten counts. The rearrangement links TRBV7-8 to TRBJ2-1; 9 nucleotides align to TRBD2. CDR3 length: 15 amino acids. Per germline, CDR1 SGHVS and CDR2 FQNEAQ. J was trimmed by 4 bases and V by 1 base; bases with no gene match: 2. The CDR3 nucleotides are TGTGCCAGCAGCTTAGTAGCGGGAGCTTACAATGAGCAGTTCTTC. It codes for CASSLVAGAYNEQFF.

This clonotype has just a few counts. The chain's CDR3 is CASSLVGGSGKGETQYF. The CDR3 nucleotides are TGTGCCAGCAGCTTAGTAGGGGGTAGCGGGAAGGGGGAGACCCAGTACTTC. The rearrangement links TRBV7-2 to TRBJ2-5; TRBD2 agrees at 8 bases. V shed 1 base and J 5 bases; nucleotides not matched to a gene: 12. Germline loops: CDR1 SGHTA, CDR2 FQGNSA. The CDR3 runs 17 residues.

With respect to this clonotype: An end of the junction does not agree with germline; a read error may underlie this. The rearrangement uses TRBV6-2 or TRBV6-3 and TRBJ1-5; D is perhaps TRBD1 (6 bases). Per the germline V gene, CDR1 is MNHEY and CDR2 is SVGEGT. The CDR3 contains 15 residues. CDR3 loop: CSSRSDGTLNQPQHF. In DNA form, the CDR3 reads TGTTCCAGCAGGTCGGACGGGACACTAAATCAGCCCCAGCATTTT.